The present TCR beta chain was sequenced within a study of blood T cell repertoires in COVID-19 (dated by TCRdb to about 2020). Background on the whole study: Samples covering the acute and convalescent phases of COVID-19 were provided by collaborators in the United States, Italy and Spain. The material from the prospective study consisted of cDNA or gDNA derived from T cells, B-cell-depleted T cells, or PBMCs. Subjects who had been exposed to COVID-19, were actively infected with it, or had recovered from it provided the deeply sampled blood TCRbeta repertoires that made up the dataset. The repertoires were released in a freely available public database meant as a resource for research on the immune response to SARS-CoV-2. The samples were drawn from the first 160 participants of the ongoing ImmuneRACE study and from over a thousand subjects provided by 6 global collaborators. A de-identified subject ID, COVID-19 status, age in years and sex were almost always included in the sample metadata. HLA class I and class II types, where available, came from metadata supplied by the sample provider rather than from assay-based typing. Broad study findings and their caveats: The quantity of clinical and demographic metadata differed by source and by participant and was supplied without curation.

Participants in the prospective study were aged about 18 to 95 years, lived in under 30 United States geographic areas, and enrolled through a virtual design. Cohort assignment in the prospective study relied on participant-reported clinical history from a screening survey and a study questionnaire. Recovered participants in ImmuneRACE Cohort 3 were defined by two consecutive negative NP/OP PCR tests, clearance by a healthcare professional, or resolution of symptoms. Each participant in the prospective study had whole blood, serum and a nasopharyngeal or oropharyngeal swab collected by mobile phlebotomists. Over a roughly two-month period, participants in the prospective study had the option of providing additional blood draws and questionnaires. Blood samples from the prospective study were shipped frozen or at room temperature prior to DNA extraction. From the germline V gene, CDR1 is MNHEY and CDR2 is SVGAGI. From the cysteine through the phenylalanine, the CDR3 covers 14 amino acids. The kept DNA is CDR3 alone, 42 bases in frame from the first base. V loses 2 bases of germline sequence and J loses 7 bases, and the interval between the two ends is 9 bases.

TCRbeta CDR3 regions were amplified from genomic DNA by means of the immunoSEQ Assay, a bias-controlled multiplex PCR. Per the original workflow: Within the assay, amplification of reference gene primers was used to estimate how many nucleated cells each sample contained. To quantify the absolute abundance of each unique TCRbeta CDR3 rearrangement, sequence reads were collapsed and filtered. Productive Simpson clonality was computed per sample as the square root of Simpson's diversity index over productive rearrangements. TCRdb took this table from immuneACCESS and kept in-frame rearrangements with V and J called. Such tables lack part of the clones; where checked against another copy, unresolved V genes explain under half of the gap, and the rest is unexplained. The DNA was the basis for D and trimming; V, J and clone size are from that table. The sample yields approximately 490,000 clones; around 90% were counted once. The top ten clones comprise around 0.7% of the sample.

Concerning this clone itself: Its antigen remains undetermined. One base away there is no much larger clone; base qualities are not given.

Sequencing input: PBMCs or T cells enriched from blood (not recorded which). The V and J segments used are TRBV6-5 and TRBJ1-6; no D gene can be assigned with confidence. The sequence was collected from a woman aged 18-29 years who had recovered from COVID-19. This receptor has the CDR3 CASSYLRGNSPLHF. The nucleotide sequence reads as follows: TGTGCCAGCAGTTACCTTCGAGGAAATTCACCCCTCCACTTT.